This T cell receptor (beta chain) is from a study of cytomegalovirus exposure and HLA in healthy donors. Study-wide points: A list of around 160 TCR beta chains associated with cytomegalovirus was given.

Trimming pared 1 base from V and 0 bases from J, leaving 10 bases between. CDR1 is GTSNPN and CDR2 is SVGIG in the germline V gene (reference sequence). The CDR3 has 15 residues. On this clone: No antigen is known for it.

The study ran its PCR with 60 Vbeta and 13 Jbeta primers. Some clones are missing from TCRdb's copy, which holds only in-frame ones; the method was immunoSEQ multiplex PCR. The sample lists 100,000 or so clones, around 76% occurring once. The gene calls are TRBV30 and TRBJ1-5, with TRBD1 as a possible D gene (6 bases). This TCR derives from a man aged 25 to 40 in good health and CMV-seropositive. The sequenced sample consisted of PBMCs. CDR3 sequence (DNA): TGTGCCTGGAGTGGGGGACAACATAGCAATCAGCCCCAGCATTTT. Protein: CAWSGGQHSNQPQHF. The whole variable domain, remainder taken from reference TRBV30 and TRBJ1-5, is SQTIHQWPATLVQPVGSPLSLECTVEGTSNPNLYWYRQAAGRGLQLLFYSVGIGQISSEVPQNLSASRPQDRQFILSSKKLLLSDSGFYLCAWSGGQHSNQPQHFGDGTRLSIL.